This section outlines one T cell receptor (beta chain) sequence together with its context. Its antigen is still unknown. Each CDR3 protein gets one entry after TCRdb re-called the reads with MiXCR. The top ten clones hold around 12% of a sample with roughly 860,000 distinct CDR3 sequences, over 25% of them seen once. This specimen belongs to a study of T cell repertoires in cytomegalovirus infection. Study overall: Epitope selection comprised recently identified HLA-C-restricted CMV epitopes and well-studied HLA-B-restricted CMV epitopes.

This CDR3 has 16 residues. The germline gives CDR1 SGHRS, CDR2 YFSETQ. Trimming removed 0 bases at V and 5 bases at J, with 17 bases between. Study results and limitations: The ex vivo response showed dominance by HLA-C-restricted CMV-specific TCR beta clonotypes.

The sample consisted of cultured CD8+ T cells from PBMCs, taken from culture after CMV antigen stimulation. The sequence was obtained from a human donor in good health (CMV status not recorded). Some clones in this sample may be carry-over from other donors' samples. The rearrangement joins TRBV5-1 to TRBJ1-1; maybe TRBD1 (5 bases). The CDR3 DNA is TGCGCCAGCAGCTTGGCGGTGGGGACCGGCGAAACTGAAGCTTTCTTT. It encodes CASSLAVGTGETEAFF.